This T cell receptor beta chain was captured in a study of T cells in Graves' hyperthyroidism and ophthalmopathy. The V end was cut by 6 bases, the J end by 2 bases, with 13 bases between. The CDR3 covers 14 residues. Germline CDR1 reads MNHEY; CDR2 reads SMNVEV (reference sequence). This clonotype has ten or more counts. Amplification of TCR beta CDR3 regions used RNA as the template. In the first-round RT-PCR of the TCR CDR3, the HTBI primer set was used. TCRdb re-called the multiplex PCR reads with MiXCR, one entry per CDR3 protein. The sample lists around 300,000 distinct CDR3 sequences; approximately 15% were seen once.

The chain joins TRBV27 to TRBJ1-2; tentatively, D is TRBD1 (5 bases). Sample: blood. The sequence was obtained from a woman aged 25-40 years with Graves' hyperthyroidism. CDR3 amino acids: CASSASGRNYGYTF. The DNA of the CDR3 is TGTGCCAGCAGCGCCTCGGGACGGAACTATGGCTACACCTTC.